This paragraph covers one T cell receptor beta chain sequence. The data are from a study of blood T cell repertoires in COVID-19. For the study at large: T cells, B-cell-depleted T cells, or PBMCs provided the cDNA or gDNA that served as material.

This CDR3 has 16 residues. Germline V lookup: CDR1 LGHDT, CDR2 YNNKEL (reference sequence). V was clipped by 0 bases and J by 0 bases, with 9 bases between them. Original methodology: How many nucleated cells were present was estimated from reference gene primer amplification. The assay was immunoSEQ multiplex PCR, and TCRdb's table has in-frame clones only and misses some. The DNA was the basis for D and trimming; V, J and clone size are from that table. The data show 250,000 to 400,000 clones, roughly 90% seen once. The J gene is TRBJ1-3, the V gene TRBV3-1 (or the pseudogene TRBV3-2); D may be TRBD1 (5 bases). Sequenced material: peripheral blood. This sequence was found in a woman under 40 with COVID-19, enrolled during active disease. CDR3 sequence reads: CASSQERTLSGNTIYF. The CDR3 DNA follows: TGTGCCAGCAGCCAAGAAAGGACACTCTCTGGAAACACCATATATTTT.